This T cell receptor beta chain was retrieved from a study of response to subunit inactivated influenza vaccine. TCRdb reprocessed the RT-PCR reads via MiXCR and lists one record per CDR3 protein. The sample contains about 700,000 distinct CDR3 sequences, over 11% of which appear only once. Whole-study findings and limits: The study's authors posited that every seasonal influenza vaccination enlists few new T cells.

The CDR3 contains 15 residues. With 2 bases removed from V and 1 base from J, the gap between germline ends came to 11 bases. The germline gives CDR1 SGHTA, CDR2 FQGNSA. This clonotype was observed a handful of times. Its antigen is not identified. This TCR was recovered from a man aged 45-65 years who received an inactivated influenza vaccine. The chain joins TRBV7-2 to TRBJ1-1; D remains ambiguous. Sequencing was performed on PBMCs from blood, taken about 14 days before vaccination. In nucleotides, the CDR3 is TGTGCCAGCAGCTTACGGCCCGGCGAGAACACTGAAGCTTTCTTT. The encoded protein is CASSLRPGENTEAFF.